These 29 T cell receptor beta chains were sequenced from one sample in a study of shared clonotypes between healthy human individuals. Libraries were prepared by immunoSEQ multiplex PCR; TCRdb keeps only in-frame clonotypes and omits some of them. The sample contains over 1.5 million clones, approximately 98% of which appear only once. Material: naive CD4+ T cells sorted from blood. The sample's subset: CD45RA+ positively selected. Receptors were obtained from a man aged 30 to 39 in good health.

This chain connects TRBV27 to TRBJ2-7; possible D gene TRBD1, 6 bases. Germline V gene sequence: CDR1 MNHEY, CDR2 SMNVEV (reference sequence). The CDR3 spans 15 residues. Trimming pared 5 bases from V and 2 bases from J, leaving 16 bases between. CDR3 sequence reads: CASSLAGTQTYEQYF. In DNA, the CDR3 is TGTGCCAGCAGTCTAGCCGGGACACAGACCTACGAGCAGTACTTC.

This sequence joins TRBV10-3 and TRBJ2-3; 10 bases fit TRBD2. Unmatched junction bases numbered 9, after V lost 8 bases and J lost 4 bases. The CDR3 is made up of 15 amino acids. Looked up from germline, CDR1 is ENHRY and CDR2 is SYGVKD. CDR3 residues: CAIGPSGSRPDTQYF. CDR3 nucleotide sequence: TGTGCCATCGGTCCTAGCGGGAGCCGGCCAGATACGCAGTATTTT.

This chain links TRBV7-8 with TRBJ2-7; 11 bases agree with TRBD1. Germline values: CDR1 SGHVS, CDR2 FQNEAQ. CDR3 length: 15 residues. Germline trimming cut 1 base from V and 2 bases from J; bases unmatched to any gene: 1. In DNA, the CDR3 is TGTGCCAGCAGCTTAGGGACAGGGGGCACCTACGAGCAGTACTTC. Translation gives CASSLGTGGTYEQYF.

CDR3 nucleotides: TGTGCCAGCAGCGTCAGTTGGTGGCAGATGGGAAACACCATATATTTT. Translation: CASSVSWWQMGNTIYF. V is TRBV7-8 and J is TRBJ1-3; D gene unclear. V was clipped by 5 bases and J by 4 bases, with 18 bases between them. The germline V gene encodes CDR1 SGHVS and CDR2 FQNEAQ. The CDR3 runs 16 residues.

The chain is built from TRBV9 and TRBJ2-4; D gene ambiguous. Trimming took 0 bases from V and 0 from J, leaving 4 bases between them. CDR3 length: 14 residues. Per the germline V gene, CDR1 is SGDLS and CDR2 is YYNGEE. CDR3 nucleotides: TGTGCCAGCAGCGTAGGAATAGCCAAAAACATTCAGTACTTC. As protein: CASSVGIAKNIQYF.

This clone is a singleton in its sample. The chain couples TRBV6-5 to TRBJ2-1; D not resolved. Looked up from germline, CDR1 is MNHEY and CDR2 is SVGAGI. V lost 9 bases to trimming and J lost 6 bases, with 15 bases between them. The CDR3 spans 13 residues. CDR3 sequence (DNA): TGTGCCAGTATTACCCCTATTGGCAATGAGCAGTTCTTC. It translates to CASITPIGNEQFF.

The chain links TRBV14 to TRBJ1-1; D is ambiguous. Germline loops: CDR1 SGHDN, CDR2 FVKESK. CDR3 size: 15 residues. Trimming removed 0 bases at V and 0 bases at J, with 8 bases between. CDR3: CASSQDRGMNTEAFF. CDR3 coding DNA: TGTGCCAGCAGCCAAGATCGGGGAATGAACACTGAAGCTTTCTTT. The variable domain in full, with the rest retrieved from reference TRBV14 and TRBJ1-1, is EAGVTQFPSHSVIEKGQTVTLRCDPISGHDNLYWYRRVMGKEIKFLLHFVKESKQDESGMPNNRFLAERTGGTYSTLKVQPAELEDSGVYFCASSQDRGMNTEAFFGQGTRLTVV.

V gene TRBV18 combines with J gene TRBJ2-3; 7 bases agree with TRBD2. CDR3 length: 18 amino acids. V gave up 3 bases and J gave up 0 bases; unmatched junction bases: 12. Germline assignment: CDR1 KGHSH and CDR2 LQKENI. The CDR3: CASSPFPPSGPSTDTQYF. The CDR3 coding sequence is TGTGCCAGCTCACCCTTTCCACCTAGCGGTCCTAGCACAGATACGCAGTATTTT.

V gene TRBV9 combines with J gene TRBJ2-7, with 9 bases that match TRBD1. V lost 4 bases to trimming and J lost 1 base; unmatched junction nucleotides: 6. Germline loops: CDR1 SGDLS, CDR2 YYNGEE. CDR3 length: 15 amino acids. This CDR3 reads CASSLGTGISYEQYF. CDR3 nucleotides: TGTGCCAGCAGCCTCGGGACAGGGATTTCCTACGAGCAGTACTTC.

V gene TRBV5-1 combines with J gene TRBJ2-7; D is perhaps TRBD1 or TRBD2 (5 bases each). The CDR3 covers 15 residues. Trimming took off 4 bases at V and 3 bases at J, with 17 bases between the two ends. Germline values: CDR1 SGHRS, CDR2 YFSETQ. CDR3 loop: CASSPRDGKVYEQYF. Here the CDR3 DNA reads TGCGCCAGCAGCCCGAGGGACGGTAAGGTCTACGAGCAGTACTTC. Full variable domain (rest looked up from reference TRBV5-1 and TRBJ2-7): KAGVTQTPRYLIKTRGQQVTLSCSPISGHRSVSWYQQTPGQGLQFLFEYFSETQRNKGNFPGRFSGRQFSNSRSEMNVSTLELGDSALYLCASSPRDGKVYEQYFGPGTRLTVT.

The CDR3 loop reads CASNSGNIYEQYF. CDR3 nucleotide sequence: TGTGCCAGCAATAGCGGGAATATCTACGAGCAGTACTTC. The V and J genes are TRBV28 and TRBJ2-7; 8 nucleotides agree with TRBD2. The CDR3 extends over 13 amino acids. The ends lost 7 bases at V and 3 bases at J; junction bases unmatched: 5. Germline V gene lookup returns CDR1 MDHEN and CDR2 SYDVKM.

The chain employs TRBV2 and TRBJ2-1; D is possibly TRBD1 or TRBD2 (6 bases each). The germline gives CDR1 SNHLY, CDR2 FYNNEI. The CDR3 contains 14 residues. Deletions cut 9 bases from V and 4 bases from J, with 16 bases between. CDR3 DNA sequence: TGTGCCAGAGGGGGGCCCCGGGGTTACAATGAGCAGTTCTTC. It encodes CARGGPRGYNEQFF.

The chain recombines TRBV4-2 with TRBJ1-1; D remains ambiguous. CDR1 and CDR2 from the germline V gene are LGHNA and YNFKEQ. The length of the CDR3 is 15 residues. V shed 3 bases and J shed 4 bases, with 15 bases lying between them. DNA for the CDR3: TGTGCCAGCAGCCAGGCGCGAGGTATGGGCACTGAAGCTTTCTTT. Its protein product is CASSQARGMGTEAFF.

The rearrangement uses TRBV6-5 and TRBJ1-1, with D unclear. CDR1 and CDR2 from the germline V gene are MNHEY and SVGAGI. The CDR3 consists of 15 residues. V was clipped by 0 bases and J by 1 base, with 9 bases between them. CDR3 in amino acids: CASSYSGQSNTEAFF. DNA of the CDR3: TGTGCCAGCAGTTACTCCGGTCAGTCGAACACTGAAGCTTTCTTT.

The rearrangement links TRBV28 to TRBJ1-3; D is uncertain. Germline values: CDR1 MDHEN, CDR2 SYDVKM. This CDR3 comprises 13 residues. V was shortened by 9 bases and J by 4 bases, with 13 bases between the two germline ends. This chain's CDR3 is CASRLPLGNTIYF. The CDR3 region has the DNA TGTGCCAGTCGTCTTCCTCTGGGAAACACCATATATTTT.

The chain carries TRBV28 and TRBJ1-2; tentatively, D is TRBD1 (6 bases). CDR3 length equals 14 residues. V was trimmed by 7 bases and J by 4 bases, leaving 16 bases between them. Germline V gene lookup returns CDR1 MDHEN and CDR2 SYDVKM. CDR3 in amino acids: CASITGFGVYGYTF. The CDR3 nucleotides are TGTGCCAGCATCACAGGGTTCGGAGTCTATGGCTACACCTTC.

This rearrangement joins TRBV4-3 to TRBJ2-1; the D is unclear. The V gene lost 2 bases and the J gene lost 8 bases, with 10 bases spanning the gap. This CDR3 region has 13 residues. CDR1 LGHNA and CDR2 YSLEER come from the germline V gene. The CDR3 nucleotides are TGCGCCAGCAGCCAACTAGGAAGCGATGAGCAGTTCTTC. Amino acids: CASSQLGSDEQFF.

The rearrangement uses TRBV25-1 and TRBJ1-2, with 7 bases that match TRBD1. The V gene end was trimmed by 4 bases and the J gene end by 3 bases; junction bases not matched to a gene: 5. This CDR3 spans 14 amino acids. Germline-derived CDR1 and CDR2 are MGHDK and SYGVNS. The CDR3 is CASSGGQAYYGYTF. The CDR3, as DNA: TGTGCCAGCAGTGGTGGACAGGCCTACTATGGCTACACCTTC.

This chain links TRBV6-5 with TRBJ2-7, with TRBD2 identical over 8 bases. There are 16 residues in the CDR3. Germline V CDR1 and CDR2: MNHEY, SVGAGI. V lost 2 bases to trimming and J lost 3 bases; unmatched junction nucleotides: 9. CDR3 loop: CASSYRGGLINYEQYF. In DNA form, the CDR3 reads TGTGCCAGCAGTTACCGGGGGGGCTTGATAAACTACGAGCAGTACTTC.

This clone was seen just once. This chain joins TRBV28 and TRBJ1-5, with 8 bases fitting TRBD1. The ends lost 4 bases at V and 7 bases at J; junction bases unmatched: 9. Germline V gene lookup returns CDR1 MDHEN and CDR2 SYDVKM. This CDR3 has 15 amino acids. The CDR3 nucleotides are TGTGCCAGCAGTTCCGGACAGGGAGGGGGACAGCCCCAGCATTTT. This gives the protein CASSSGQGGGQPQHF.

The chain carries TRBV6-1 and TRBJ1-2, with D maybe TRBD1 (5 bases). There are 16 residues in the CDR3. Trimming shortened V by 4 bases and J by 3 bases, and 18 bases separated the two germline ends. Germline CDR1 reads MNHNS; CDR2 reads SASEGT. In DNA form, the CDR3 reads TGTGCCAGCAGTGCGACTTCGCGGGGCGCGGACTATGGCTACACCTTC. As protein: CASSATSRGADYGYTF.

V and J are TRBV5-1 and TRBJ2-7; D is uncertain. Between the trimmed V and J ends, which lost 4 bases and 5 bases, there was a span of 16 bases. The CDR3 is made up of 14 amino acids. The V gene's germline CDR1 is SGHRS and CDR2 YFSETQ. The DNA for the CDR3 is TGCGCCAGCAGCCCGACCCCGAGGATGGACGAGCAGTACTTC. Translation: CASSPTPRMDEQYF.

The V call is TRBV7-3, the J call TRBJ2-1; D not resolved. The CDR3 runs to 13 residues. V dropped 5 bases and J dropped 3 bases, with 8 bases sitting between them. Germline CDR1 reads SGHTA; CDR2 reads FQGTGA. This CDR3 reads CASSQDDYNEQFF. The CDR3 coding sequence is TGTGCCAGCAGCCAAGACGACTACAATGAGCAGTTCTTC.

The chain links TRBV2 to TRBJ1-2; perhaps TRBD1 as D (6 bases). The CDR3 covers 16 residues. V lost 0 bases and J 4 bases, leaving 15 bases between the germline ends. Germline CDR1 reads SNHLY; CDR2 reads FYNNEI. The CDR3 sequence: CASSEARTATGYGYTF. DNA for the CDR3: TGTGCCAGCAGTGAAGCGAGGACAGCTACTGGCTATGGCTACACCTTC.

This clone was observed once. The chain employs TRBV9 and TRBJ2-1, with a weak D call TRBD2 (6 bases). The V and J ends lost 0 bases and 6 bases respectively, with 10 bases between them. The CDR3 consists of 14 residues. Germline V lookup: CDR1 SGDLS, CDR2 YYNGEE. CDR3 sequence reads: CASSVVLASNEQFF. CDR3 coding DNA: TGTGCCAGCAGCGTAGTACTAGCTAGCAATGAGCAGTTCTTC.

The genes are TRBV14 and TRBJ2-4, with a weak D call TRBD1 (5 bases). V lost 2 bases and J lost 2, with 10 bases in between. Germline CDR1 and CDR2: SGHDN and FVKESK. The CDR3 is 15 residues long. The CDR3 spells CASSQLGDTKNIQYF. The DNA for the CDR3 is TGTGCCAGCAGCCAACTAGGGGATACCAAAAACATTCAGTACTTC.

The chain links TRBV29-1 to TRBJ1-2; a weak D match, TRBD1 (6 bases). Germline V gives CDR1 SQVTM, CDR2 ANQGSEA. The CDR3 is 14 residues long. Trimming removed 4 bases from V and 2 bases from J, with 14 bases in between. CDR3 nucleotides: TGCAGCGTTGTCCAGGGACAAGGAAACTATGGCTACACCTTC. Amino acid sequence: CSVVQGQGNYGYTF. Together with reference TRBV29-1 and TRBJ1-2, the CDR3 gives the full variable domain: SAVISQKPSRDICQRGTSLTIQCQVDSQVTMMFWYRQQPGQSLTLIATANQGSEATYESGFVIDKFPISRPNLTFSTLTVSNMSPEDSSIYLCSVVQGQGNYGYTFGSGTRLTVV.

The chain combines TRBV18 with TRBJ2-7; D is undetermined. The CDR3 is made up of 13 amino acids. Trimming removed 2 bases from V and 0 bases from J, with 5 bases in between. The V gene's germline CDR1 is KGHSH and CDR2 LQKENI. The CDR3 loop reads CASSPTDSYEQYF. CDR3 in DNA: TGTGCCAGCTCACCAACAGACTCCTACGAGCAGTACTTC.

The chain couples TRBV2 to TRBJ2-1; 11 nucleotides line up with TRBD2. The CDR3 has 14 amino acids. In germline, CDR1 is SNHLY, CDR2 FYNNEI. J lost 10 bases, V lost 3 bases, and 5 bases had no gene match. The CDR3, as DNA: TGTGCCAGCAGTGATAGGCTAGCGGGAGGAGAGCAGTTCTTC. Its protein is CASSDRLAGGEQFF.